The entry below gives a single T cell receptor (beta chain) sequence along with its context. The antigen is unknown. Per the germline V gene, CDR1 is SNHLY and CDR2 is FYNNEI. The length of the CDR3 is 12 residues. V was trimmed by 8 bases and J by 10 bases, leaving 15 bases between them. PCR was performed a second time for roughly 7 to 12 cycles using a sample-barcoded 5' primer and a J-beta primer mix. TCRdb used MiXCR to reprocess the 5' RACE reads, holding one entry per CDR3 protein. There are around 990,000 distinct CDR3 sequences in the sample; around 27% occur only once, and less than 0.75% lies in the top ten. This sample was taken from a study of blood T cells in healthy people across ages. Study findings and constraints: Per-million-T-cell TCR beta diversity fell roughly linearly with age.

The same data also contributed to another study, on T cells of mothers and their children. That study reports: Per 15 ul, 1.5 ug of RNA was used, with all extracted RNA going into cDNA synthesis.

This clonotype originated in a girl aged 2-9 years in good health. Sequenced material: blood. V usage is TRBV2 and J usage is TRBJ2-1; TRBD1 might be the D (5 bases). The CDR3 sequence is CASQVPTGEQFF. The CDR3 DNA sequence: TGTGCCAGCCAGGTCCCAACAGGAGAGCAGTTCTTC. Using reference TRBV2 and TRBJ2-1 for the parts outside the CDR3, the full variable domain is EPEVTQTPSHQVTQMGQEVILRCVPISNHLYFYWYRQILGQKVEFLVSFYNNEISEKSEIFDDQFSVERPDGSNFTLKIRSTKLEDSAMYFCASQVPTGEQFFGPGTRLTVL.